This TCR beta chain was profiled in a study of cytomegalovirus exposure and HLA in healthy donors. Whole-study results and caveats: The study labeled 150 or so TCR beta chains cytomegalovirus-associated.

In the case of this clone: Its antigen is not identified.

The V gene end was trimmed by 0 bases and the J gene end by 2 bases; junction bases not matched to a gene: 9. Germline CDR1 and CDR2: SGHAT and FQNNGV. This CDR3 has 18 residues. The assay was immunoSEQ multiplex PCR, and TCRdb's table has in-frame clones only and misses some. The table records some 90,000 clones, approximately 84% of them present only once. The specimen sequenced was PBMCs. The origin of this receptor is a man younger than 35 in good health and CMV-seropositive. The chain carries TRBV11-2 and TRBJ2-1; 8 bases agree with TRBD2. Written as DNA, the CDR3 is TGTGCCAGCAGCTTAGATTTCAGCGGGAGATTCACCTACAATGAGCAGTTCTTC. The encoded protein is CASSLDFSGRFTYNEQFF.